This T cell receptor beta chain was retrieved from a study of T cell repertoires in cytomegalovirus infection. Looking at the study overall: Shared public TCR beta signatures pointed to both CMV infection and a matching HLA type.

TCRdb recomputed calls from the reads with MiXCR, one row per CDR3 protein. The repertoire holds about 280,000 distinct CDR3 sequences, with under 25% as singletons. The germline V gene has CDR1 KGHDR and CDR2 SFDVKD. The CDR3 contains 17 residues. V trimming: 1 base; J trimming: 8 bases; junction bases outside the gene matches: 11. As concerns this clonotype: The antigen remains unidentified.

The TCR originated in a human donor in good health (CMV status not recorded). Some clones in this sample may be carry-over from other donors' samples. Sequencing used cultured PBMCs, obtained from culture after CMV antigen stimulation. V gene TRBV24-1 combines with J gene TRBJ2-1; TRBD1 matches 9 bases. CDR3 bases: TGTGCCACCAGTGATTTCGGGACAGGGACTTTTCGGCATGAGCAGTTCTTC. It yields the protein CATSDFGTGTFRHEQFF.